This T cell receptor (beta chain) was sequenced for a study of PD-1 blockade in classical Hodgkin lymphoma (dated by TCRdb to 2020 to 2022). Background for the entire study: Nivolumab dosing was 3 mg/kg intravenously every 2 weeks, continuing until either disease progression or unacceptable toxicity. The study used CyTOF and TCR beta sequencing to define a peripheral blood immune signature of response to PD-1 blockade in classical Hodgkin lymphoma.

Study-wide findings and limitations: Among trial patients, those achieving complete response had baseline diversity similar to that of newly diagnosed patients, while diversity was significantly lower in partial responders and progressors. Lower diversity was seen in patients whose nivolumab began less than 1 year after ASCT, and these patients were left out of later analyses so that immune reconstitution would not confound the results. Baseline TCR diversity was reported to be lower in newly diagnosed patients than in healthy donors, and even lower in relapsed/refractory patients. CD4+ but not CD8+ TCR diversity rose significantly by C4D1 (p=0.0027 vs p=0.16), most apparent in complete responders (p=0.02). The study covered only a single clinical trial cohort, and the causes of the repertoire differences, possibly disease activity or prior therapy, were still not defined.

The time point label corresponds to: cycle 2 day 1 (C2D1) of nivolumab. Every trial patient had relapsed following autologous stem cell transplantation, and prior brentuximab vedotin exposure was what differed among cohorts A, B and C. A total of 50 to 70 patients with relapsed/refractory classical Hodgkin lymphoma made up the trial cohort, and each patient's best overall response was complete response, partial response or progressive disease. In the multi-cohort phase II CheckMate 205 trial, trial patients received single-agent nivolumab. Best overall response was determined by an independent review committee according to the 2007 International Working Group response criteria. Trial PBMCs were collected just before the start of nivolumab (C1D1) and during therapy at cycle 2 day 1 and cycle 4 day 1. Peripheral blood was collected in 8 mL Vacutainer Cell Preparation Tubes, from which PBMCs were isolated by centrifugation and then cryopreserved.

The Qiagen DNeasy kit was used to extract genomic DNA from unsorted PBMCs and from the negatively selected CD4+ and CD8+ fractions. TCR beta CDR3 regions were subjected to amplification by immunoSEQ multiplex PCR with primers that anneal to V and J segments. A synthetic immune receptor repertoire was used to minimize amplification bias, and remaining bias was computationally removed after sequencing. Turning to the authors' computational methods: Repertoire diversity was quantified as the Shannon entropy index using custom Python scripts. Unsorted, CD4+ and CD8+ repertoires were analyzed separately, except in combined analyses where CD4+ and CD8+ sequences were merged in silico. Clonal expansion was defined as a frequency increase of at least 2-fold after treatment compared with C1D1, and clones undetected at baseline were assigned a pseudocount of 0.5. Clones with 0 or 1 copy at C1D1 were classified as singleton clones, and clones with 2 or more copies were classified as non-singleton clones. Clones expanded in unsorted samples were labelled as CD4+, CD8+ or unknown by matching protein sequences in sorted samples from the same patient. Diversity changes from C1D1 to C4D1 were tested in paired samples using Wilcoxon tests. TCRdb stores this immuneACCESS table with in-frame sequences only. Part of the clones is absent; in the studies checked, under half of the shortfall reflects unresolved V genes, and no reason is known for the rest. V, J and clone size derive from that table, while D and trimming were established from the DNA sequence. The sample yields roughly 16,000 clones; roughly 80% were counted once. The ten largest clonotypes hold 27% of the sample.

With regard to this clone: The specificity of this receptor is unknown. Base-call qualities are not available, and no considerably larger clone is one nucleotide away.

V has 6 bases trimmed and J has 10 bases trimmed; junction bases matching no gene number 14. The CDR3 measures 14 amino acids from cysteine to phenylalanine. The sequence is cut down to CDR3 DNA, 42 bases in frame from base 1. The germline V gene provides CDR1 MDHEN and CDR2 SYDVKM. Recombination joined TRBV28 with TRBJ1-1, with 7 bases matching TRBD1. Specimen: peripheral blood mononuclear cells (PBMCs), collected before the second cycle of nivolumab. This receptor was taken from a human donor with classical Hodgkin lymphoma. Read as DNA, the sequence is TGTGCCAGCAGCTCCACAGGGGTAGGAGGTGGAGCTTTCTTT. Its protein reads: CASSSTGVGGGAFF. Supplemented by the reference TRBV28 and TRBJ1-1 proteins around the CDR3, the complete variable domain is DVKVTQSSRYLVKRTGEKVFLECVQDMDHENMFWYRQDPGLGLRLIYFSYDVKMKEKGDIPEGYSVSREKKERFSLILESASTNQTSMYLCASSSTGVGGGAFFGQGTRLTVV.